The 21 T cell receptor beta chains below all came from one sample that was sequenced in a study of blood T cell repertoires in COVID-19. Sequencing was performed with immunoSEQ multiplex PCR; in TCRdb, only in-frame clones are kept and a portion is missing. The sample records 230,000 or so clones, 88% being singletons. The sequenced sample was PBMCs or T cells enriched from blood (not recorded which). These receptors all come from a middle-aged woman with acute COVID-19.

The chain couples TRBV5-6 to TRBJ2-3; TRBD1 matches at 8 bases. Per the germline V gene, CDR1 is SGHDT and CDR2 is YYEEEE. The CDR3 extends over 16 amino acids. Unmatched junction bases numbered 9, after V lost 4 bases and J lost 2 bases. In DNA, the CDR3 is TGTGCCAGCAGCATGGGGACAGGACTTTCCACAGATACGCAGTATTTT. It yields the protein CASSMGTGLSTDTQYF.

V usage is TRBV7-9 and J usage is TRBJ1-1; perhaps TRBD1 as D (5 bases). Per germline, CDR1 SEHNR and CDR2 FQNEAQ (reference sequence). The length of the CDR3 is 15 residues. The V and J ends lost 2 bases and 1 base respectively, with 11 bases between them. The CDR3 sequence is CASSLSTARNTEAFF. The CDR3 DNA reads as TGTGCCAGCAGCTTATCGACAGCCAGGAACACTGAAGCTTTCTTT.

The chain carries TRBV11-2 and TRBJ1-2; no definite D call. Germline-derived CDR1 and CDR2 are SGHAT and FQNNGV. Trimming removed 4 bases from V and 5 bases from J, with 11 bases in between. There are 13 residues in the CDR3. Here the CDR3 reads CASSSLQWYGYTF. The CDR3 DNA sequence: TGTGCCAGCAGCTCCCTACAGTGGTATGGCTACACCTTC.

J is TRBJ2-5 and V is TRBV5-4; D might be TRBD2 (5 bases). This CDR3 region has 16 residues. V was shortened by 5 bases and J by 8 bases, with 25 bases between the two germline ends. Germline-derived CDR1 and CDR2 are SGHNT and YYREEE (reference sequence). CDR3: CASRPGPGGRSTTQYF. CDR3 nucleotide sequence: TGTGCCAGCAGGCCGGGCCCTGGAGGCAGATCCACAACCCAGTACTTC.

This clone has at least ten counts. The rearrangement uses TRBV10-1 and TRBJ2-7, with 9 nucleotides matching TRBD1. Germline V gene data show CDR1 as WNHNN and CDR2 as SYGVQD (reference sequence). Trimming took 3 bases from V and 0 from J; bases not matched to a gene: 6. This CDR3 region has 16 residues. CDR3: CASSDPGQGSSYEQYF. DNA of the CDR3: TGCGCCAGCAGTGATCCGGGACAGGGTTCCTCCTACGAGCAGTACTTC.

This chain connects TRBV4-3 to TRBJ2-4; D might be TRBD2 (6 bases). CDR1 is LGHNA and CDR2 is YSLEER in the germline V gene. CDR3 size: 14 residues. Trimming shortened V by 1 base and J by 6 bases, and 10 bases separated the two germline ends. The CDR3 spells CASSQAGVGNIQYF. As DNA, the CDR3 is TGCGCCAGCAGCCAAGCGGGGGTTGGAAACATTCAGTACTTC.

CDR3 loop: CASSYYSNQPQHF. The CDR3 bases are TGTGCCAGCAGCTATTATAGCAATCAGCCCCAGCATTTT. V and J are TRBV5-5 and TRBJ1-5; D remains ambiguous. The V gene lost 3 bases and the J gene lost 0 bases, with 4 bases spanning the gap. The CDR3 loop spans 13 amino acids. Germline lookup yields CDR1 SGHKS and CDR2 YYEKEE (reference sequence).

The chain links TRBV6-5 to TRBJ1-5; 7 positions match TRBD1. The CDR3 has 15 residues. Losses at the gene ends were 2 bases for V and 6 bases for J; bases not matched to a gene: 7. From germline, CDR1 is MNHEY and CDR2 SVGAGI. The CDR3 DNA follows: TGTGCCAGCAGTTACCGGGACAGCCTCTTTCAGCCCCAGCATTTT. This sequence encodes CASSYRDSLFQPQHF.

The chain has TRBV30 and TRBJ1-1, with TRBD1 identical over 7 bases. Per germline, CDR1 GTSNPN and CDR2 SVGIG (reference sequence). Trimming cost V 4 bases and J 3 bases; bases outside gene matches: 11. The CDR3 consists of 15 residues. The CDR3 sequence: CAWTGVGGWYTEAFF. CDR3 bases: TGTGCCTGGACGGGGGTAGGGGGCTGGTACACTGAAGCTTTCTTT.

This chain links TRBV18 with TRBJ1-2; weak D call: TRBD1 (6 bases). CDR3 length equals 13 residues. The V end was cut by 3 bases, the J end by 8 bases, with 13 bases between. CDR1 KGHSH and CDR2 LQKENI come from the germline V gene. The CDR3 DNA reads TGTGCCAGCTCACCTGACAGGAGTCAAGGCTACACCTTC. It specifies CASSPDRSQGYTF.

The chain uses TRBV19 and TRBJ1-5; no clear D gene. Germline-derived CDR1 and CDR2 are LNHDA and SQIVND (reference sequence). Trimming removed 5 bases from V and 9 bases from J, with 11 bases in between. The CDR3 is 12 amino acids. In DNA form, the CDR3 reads TGTGCCAGTAGTCCACTACTATTGCCCCAGCATTTT. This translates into CASSPLLLPQHF.

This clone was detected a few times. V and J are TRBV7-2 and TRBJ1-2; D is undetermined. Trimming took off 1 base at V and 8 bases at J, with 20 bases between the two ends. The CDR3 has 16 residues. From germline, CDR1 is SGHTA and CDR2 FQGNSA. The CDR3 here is CASSLGRTVRIGGYTF. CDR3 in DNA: TGTGCCAGCAGCTTAGGGAGGACGGTCCGCATCGGGGGCTACACCTTC.

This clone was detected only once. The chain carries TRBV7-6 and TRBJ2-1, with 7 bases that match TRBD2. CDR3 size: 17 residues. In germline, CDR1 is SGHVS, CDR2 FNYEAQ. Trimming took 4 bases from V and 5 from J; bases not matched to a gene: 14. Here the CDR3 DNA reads TGTGCCAGCAGCTATCGATTAGCGGGCAGTCCCAACAATGAGCAGTTCTTC. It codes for CASSYRLAGSPNNEQFF. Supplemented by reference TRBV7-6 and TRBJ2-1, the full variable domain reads GAGVSQSPRYKVTKRGQDVALRCDPISGHVSLYWYRQALGQGPEFLTYFNYEAQQDKSGLPNDRFSAERPEGSISTLTIQRTEQRDSAMYRCASSYRLAGSPNNEQFFGPGTRLTVL.

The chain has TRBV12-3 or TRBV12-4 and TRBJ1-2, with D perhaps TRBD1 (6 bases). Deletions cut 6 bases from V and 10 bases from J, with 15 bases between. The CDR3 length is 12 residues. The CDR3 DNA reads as TGTGCCAGCAGCCGGTCGGGACACCTCTACACCTTC. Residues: CASSRSGHLYTF.

The CDR3 spells CASSIESGRITF. The CDR3 region has the DNA TGTGCCAGTAGTATAGAGTCCGGGAGGATTACCTTC. The rearrangement joins TRBV19 to TRBJ1-2, with D unclear. Trimming cost V 0 bases and J 14 bases, with 13 bases left between them. The CDR3 runs to 12 residues. Germline values: CDR1 LNHDA, CDR2 SQIVND (reference sequence).

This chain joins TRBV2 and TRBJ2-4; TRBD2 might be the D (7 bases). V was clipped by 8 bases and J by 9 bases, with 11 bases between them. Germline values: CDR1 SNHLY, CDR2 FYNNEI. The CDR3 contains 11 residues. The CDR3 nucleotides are TGTGCCAGCGGGAGGGGGATCATTCAGTACTTC. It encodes CASGRGIIQYF.

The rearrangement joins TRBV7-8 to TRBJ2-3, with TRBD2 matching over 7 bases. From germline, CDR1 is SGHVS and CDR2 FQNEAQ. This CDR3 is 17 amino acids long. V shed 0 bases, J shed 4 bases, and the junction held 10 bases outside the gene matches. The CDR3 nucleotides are TGTGCCAGCAGCTTAGCGCTCGGGGGAGGGCCTGCAGATACGCAGTATTTT. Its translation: CASSLALGGGPADTQYF.

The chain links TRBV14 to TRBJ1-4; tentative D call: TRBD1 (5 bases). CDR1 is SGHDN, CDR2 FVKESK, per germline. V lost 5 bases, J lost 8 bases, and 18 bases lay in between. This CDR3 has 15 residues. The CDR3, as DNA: TGTGCCAGCAGCGGAGGGACTGTAGTGGGCGAAAAACTGTTTTTT. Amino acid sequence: CASSGGTVVGEKLFF.

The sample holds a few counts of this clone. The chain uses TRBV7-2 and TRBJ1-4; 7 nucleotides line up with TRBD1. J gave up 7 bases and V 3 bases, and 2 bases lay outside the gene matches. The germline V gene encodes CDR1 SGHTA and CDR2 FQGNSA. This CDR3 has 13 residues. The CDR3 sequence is CASSFRTGEKLFF. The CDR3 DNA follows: TGTGCCAGCAGCTTTAGGACAGGTGAAAAACTGTTTTTT.

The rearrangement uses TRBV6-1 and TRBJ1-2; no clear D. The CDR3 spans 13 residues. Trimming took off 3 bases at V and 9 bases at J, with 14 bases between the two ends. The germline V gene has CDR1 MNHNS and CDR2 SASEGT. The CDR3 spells CASSEGPLSSYTF. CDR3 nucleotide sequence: TGTGCCAGCAGTGAGGGCCCGCTGTCTAGCTACACCTTC.

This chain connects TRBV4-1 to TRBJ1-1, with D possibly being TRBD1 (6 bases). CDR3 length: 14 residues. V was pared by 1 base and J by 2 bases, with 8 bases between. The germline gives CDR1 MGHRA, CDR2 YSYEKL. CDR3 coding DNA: TGCGCCAGCAGCCAAGTAGGGGGAAACACTGAAGCTTTCTTT. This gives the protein CASSQVGGNTEAFF.